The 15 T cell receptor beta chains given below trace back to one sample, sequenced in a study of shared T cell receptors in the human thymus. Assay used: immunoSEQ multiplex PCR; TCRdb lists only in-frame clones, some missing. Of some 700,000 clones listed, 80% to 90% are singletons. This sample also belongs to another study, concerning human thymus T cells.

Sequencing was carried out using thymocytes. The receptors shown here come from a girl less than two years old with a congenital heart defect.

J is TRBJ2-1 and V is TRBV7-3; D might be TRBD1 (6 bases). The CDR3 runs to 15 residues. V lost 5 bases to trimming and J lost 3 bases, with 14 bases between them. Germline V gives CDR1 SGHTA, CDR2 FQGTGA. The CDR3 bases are TGTGCCAGCAGCCAGGGGCAGGTCGTCTACAATGAGCAGTTCTTC. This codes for CASSQGQVVYNEQFF.

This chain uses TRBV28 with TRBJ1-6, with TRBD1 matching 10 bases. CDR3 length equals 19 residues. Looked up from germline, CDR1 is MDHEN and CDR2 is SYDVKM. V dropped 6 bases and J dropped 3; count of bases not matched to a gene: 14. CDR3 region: CASRTGDRGPVVYNSPLHF. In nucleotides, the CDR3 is TGTGCCAGCAGAACAGGGGACAGGGGCCCCGTTGTCTATAATTCACCCCTCCACTTT.

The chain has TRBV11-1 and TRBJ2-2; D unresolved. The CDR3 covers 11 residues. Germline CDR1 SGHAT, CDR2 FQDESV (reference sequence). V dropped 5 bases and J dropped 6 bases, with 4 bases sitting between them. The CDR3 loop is CASSGPGELFF. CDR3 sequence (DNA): TGTGCCAGCAGCGGGCCCGGGGAGCTGTTTTTT. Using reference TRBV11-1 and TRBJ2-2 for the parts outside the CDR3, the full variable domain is EAEVAQSPRYKITEKSQAVAFWCDPISGHATLYWYRQILGQGPELLVQFQDESVVDDSQLPKDRFSAERLKGVDSTLKIQPAELGDSAMYLCASSGPGELFFGEGSRLTVL.

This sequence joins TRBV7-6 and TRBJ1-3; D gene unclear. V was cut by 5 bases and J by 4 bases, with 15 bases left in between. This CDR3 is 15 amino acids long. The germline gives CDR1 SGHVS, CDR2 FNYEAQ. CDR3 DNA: TGTGCCAGCAGCGAAGAGCGTCGGCCAGGAAACACCATATATTTT. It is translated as CASSEERRPGNTIYF.

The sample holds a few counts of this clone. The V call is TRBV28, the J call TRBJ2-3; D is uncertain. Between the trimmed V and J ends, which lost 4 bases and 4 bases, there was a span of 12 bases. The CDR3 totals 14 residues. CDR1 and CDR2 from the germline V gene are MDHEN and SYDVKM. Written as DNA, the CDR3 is TGTGCCAGCAGTTGGCCTAGTTCGGCAGATACGCAGTATTTT. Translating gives CASSWPSSADTQYF.

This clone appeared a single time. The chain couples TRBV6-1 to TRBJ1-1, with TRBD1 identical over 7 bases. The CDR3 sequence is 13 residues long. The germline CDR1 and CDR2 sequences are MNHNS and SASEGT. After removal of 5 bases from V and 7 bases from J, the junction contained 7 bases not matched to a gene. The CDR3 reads CASSSGTVDEAFF. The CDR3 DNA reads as TGTGCCAGCAGTTCTGGGACAGTTGATGAAGCTTTCTTT.

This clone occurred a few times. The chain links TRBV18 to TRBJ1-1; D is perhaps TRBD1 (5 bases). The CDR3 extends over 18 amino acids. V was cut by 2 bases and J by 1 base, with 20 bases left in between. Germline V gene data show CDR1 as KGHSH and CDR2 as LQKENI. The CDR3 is CASSPSDRAKTKNTEAFF. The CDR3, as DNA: TGTGCCAGCTCACCATCAGACAGAGCAAAAACTAAGAACACTGAAGCTTTCTTT.

Here the CDR3 reads CASRGTGYTGELFF. CDR3 DNA sequence: TGTGCCAGCAGGGGGACAGGCTATACCGGGGAGCTGTTTTTT. The V and J genes are TRBV5-5 and TRBJ2-2, with TRBD1 matching over 8 bases. CDR1 is SGHKS and CDR2 is YYEKEE in the germline V gene (reference sequence). The CDR3 totals 14 residues. After removal of 5 bases from V and 5 bases from J, the junction contained 5 bases not matched to a gene.

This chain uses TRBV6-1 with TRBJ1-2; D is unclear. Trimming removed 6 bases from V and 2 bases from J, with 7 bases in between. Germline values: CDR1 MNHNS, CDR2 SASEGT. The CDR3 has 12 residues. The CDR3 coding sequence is TGTGCCAGCAGCGACTTCAACTATGGCTACACCTTC. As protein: CASSDFNYGYTF.

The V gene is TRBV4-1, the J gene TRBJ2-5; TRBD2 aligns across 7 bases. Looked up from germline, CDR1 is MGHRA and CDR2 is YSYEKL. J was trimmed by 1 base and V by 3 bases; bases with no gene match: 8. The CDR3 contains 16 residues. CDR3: CASSHPRGRGQETQYF. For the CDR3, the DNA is TGCGCCAGCAGCCATCCCCGGGGGAGGGGCCAAGAGACCCAGTACTTC.

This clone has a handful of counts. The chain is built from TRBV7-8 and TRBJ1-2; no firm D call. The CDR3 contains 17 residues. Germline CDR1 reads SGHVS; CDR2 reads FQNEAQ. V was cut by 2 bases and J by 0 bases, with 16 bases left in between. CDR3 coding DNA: TGTGCCAGCAGCTTATGCCGCCGCGGGAGACCTAACTATGGCTACACCTTC. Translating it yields CASSLCRRGRPNYGYTF. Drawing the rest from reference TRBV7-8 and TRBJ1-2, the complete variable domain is GAGVSQSPRYKVAKRGQDVALRCDPISGHVSLFWYQQALGQGPEFLTYFQNEAQLDKSGLPSDRFFAERPEGSVSTLKIQRTQQEDSAVYLCASSLCRRGRPNYGYTFGSGTRLTVV.

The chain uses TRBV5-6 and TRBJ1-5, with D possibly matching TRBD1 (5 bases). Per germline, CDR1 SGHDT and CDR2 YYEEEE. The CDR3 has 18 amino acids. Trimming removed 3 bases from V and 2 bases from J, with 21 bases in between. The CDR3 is CASSSQGKGALGNQPQHF. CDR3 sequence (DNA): TGTGCCAGCAGCTCTCAGGGCAAAGGGGCCCTTGGCAATCAGCCCCAGCATTTT. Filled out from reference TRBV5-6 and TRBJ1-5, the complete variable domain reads DAGVTQSPTHLIKTRGQQVTLRCSPKSGHDTVSWYQQALGQGPQFIFQYYEEEERQRGNFPDRFSGHQFPNYSSELNVNALLLGDSALYLCASSSQGKGALGNQPQHFGDGTRLSIL.

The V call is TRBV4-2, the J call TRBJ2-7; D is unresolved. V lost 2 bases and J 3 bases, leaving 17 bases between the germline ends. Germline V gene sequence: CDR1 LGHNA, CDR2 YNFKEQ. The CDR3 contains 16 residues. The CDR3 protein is CASSQPGIHWSYEQYF. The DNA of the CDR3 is TGTGCCAGCAGCCAACCCGGCATCCACTGGAGCTACGAGCAGTACTTC.

The CDR3 spells CASRGLAGPLYF. In DNA, the CDR3 is TGTGCCAGCAGGGGGCTAGCGGGGCCTTTGTACTTC. The genes are TRBV6-4 and TRBJ2-5; 9 nucleotides match TRBD2. J lost 13 bases, V lost 6 bases, and 9 bases had no gene match. The CDR3 runs to 12 residues. Germline CDR1 reads MRHNA; CDR2 reads SNTAGT.

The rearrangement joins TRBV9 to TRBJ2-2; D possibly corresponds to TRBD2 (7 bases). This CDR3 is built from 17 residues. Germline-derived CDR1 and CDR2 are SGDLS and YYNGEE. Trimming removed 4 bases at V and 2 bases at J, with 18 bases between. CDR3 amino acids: CASSTHWGGRNTGELFF. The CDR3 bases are TGTGCCAGCAGCACCCATTGGGGGGGCCGAAACACCGGGGAGCTGTTTTTT.